The 20 T cell receptor beta chains presented below share a single source sample, sequenced in a study of cytomegalovirus exposure and HLA in healthy donors. Use of 60 Vbeta and 13 Jbeta primers characterized the PCR. Sequenced by immunoSEQ multiplex PCR; TCRdb stores in-frame clones only, minus some. This sample has fewer than 75,000 clones, with 60% to 75% found just once. Sequencing was carried out using PBMCs. The receptors come from a man in his 70s in good health and CMV-seronegative.

This sequence joins TRBV5-5 and TRBJ2-6, with 9 nucleotides matching TRBD2. This CDR3 has 20 amino acids. V gave up 0 bases and J gave up 2 bases; unmatched junction bases: 12. CDR1 is SGHKS, CDR2 YYEKEE, per germline (reference sequence). The CDR3 DNA is TGTGCCAGCAGCTTGGCCATCGTCCCCCAGCGGGGGGCTGGGGCCAACGTCCTGACTTTC. Protein: CASSLAIVPQRGAGANVLTF.

This chain joins TRBV7-2 and TRBJ2-2; TRBD2 is a possible D gene (5 bases). This CDR3 is 14 amino acids long. Trimming left V 5 bases short and J 5 bases short, with 12 bases between. Germline V gene sequence: CDR1 SGHTA, CDR2 FQGNSA. The CDR3 coding sequence is TGTGCCAGCAGCGTCGGAGGTGGAACCGGGGAGCTGTTTTTT. Amino acids: CASSVGGGTGELFF.

This clone has just one count. The V gene is TRBV6-5, the J gene TRBJ2-1; no reliable D call. V lost 6 bases and J 4 bases, leaving 7 bases between the germline ends. CDR1 is MNHEY and CDR2 is SVGAGI in the germline V gene. The CDR3 totals 12 residues. In nucleotides, the CDR3 is TGTGCCAGCAGGCAAGCTTACAATGAGCAGTTCTTC. It yields the protein CASRQAYNEQFF.

This clone appeared a single time. The chain carries TRBV2 and TRBJ2-3; 9 nucleotides line up with TRBD1. This CDR3 contains 15 residues. The V and J ends lost 2 bases and 4 bases, in that order; junction bases with no gene match: 4. Germline V lookup: CDR1 SNHLY, CDR2 FYNNEI. The CDR3 here is CASSETRTGADTQYF. The DNA for the CDR3 is TGTGCCAGCAGTGAAACCCGGACAGGGGCAGATACGCAGTATTTT.

The chain carries TRBV6-7 and TRBJ1-5, with D maybe TRBD1 (6 bases). TRBV6-7 is given ORF status, its function remaining uncertain. Trimming removed 0 bases from V and 0 bases from J, with 12 bases in between. The CDR3 contains 17 residues. As DNA, the CDR3 is TGTGCCAGCAGTTACTCGTTCAGGGGCGATAGCAATCAGCCCCAGCATTTT. As protein: CASSYSFRGDSNQPQHF.

The chain recombines TRBV10-2 with TRBJ2-2, with 11 bases that match TRBD2. Germline V gene data show CDR1 as WSHSY and CDR2 as SAAADI. The J segment lost 6 bases and the V segment lost 7 bases, leaving 7 bases of the junction unmatched. CDR3 length: 15 amino acids. CDR3 in DNA: TGCGCCAGCACCTTTAGCGGGGGGGCTGCCGGGGAGCTGTTTTTT. Its translation is CASTFSGGAAGELFF.

This clone showed up just once. The chain links TRBV14 to TRBJ1-2; D not certain. This CDR3 is 13 amino acids long. The V end was cut by 4 bases, the J end by 7 bases, with 13 bases between. The germline V gene has CDR1 SGHDN and CDR2 FVKESK. The CDR3 DNA sequence: TGTGCCAGCAGCCCGGGGTCCCGGCTTGGCTACACCTTC. As protein: CASSPGSRLGYTF.

This chain links TRBV27 with TRBJ1-1, with TRBD1 as a possible D gene (5 bases). The CDR3 consists of 16 residues. The germline V gene encodes CDR1 MNHEY and CDR2 SMNVEV (reference sequence). Trimming shortened V by 3 bases and J by 5 bases, and 19 bases separated the two germline ends. CDR3 DNA sequence: TGTGCCAGCAGTTTGTCTCCAGGCAGGGAAAGGACTGAAGCTTTCTTT. This codes for CASSLSPGRERTEAFF.

V and J are TRBV15 and TRBJ2-2, with a tentative D call TRBD2 (5 bases). The CDR3 spans 14 residues. The V gene lost 1 base and the J gene lost 6 bases, with 9 bases spanning the gap. Germline CDR1 LNHNV, CDR2 YYDKDF (reference sequence). CDR3 region: CATSRAEGAGELFF. CDR3 coding DNA: TGTGCCACCAGCAGAGCCGAGGGAGCCGGGGAGCTGTTTTTT.

In this sample, this clone turned up a few times. This chain links TRBV6-6 with TRBJ1-2; the match to TRBD1 covers 10 bases. The CDR3 has 14 residues. Looked up from germline, CDR1 is MNHNY and CDR2 is SVGAGI (reference sequence). After removal of 4 bases from V and 6 bases from J, the junction contained 5 bases not matched to a gene. The CDR3 protein is CASSSSGTGDGYTF. CDR3 nucleotide sequence: TGTGCCAGCAGTTCTTCCGGGACAGGGGATGGCTACACCTTC.

The genes are TRBV2 and TRBJ2-1; a weak D match, TRBD2 (6 bases). The V end lost 6 bases, the J end lost 7 bases, and 16 bases lay between the germline ends. Germline lookup yields CDR1 SNHLY and CDR2 FYNNEI. The CDR3 runs 14 residues. The CDR3 DNA follows: TGTGCCAGCAGGGGGGAGTTGGCGGGGAATGAGCAGTTCTTC. Translating gives CASRGELAGNEQFF.

The chain couples TRBV14 to TRBJ1-1; D is possibly TRBD1 (6 bases). Germline V gene sequence: CDR1 SGHDN, CDR2 FVKESK. This CDR3 is built from 14 residues. The ends were cut back, 1 base at V and 3 bases at J, with 9 bases in the middle. CDR3 amino acids: CASSQAGVHTEAFF. DNA for the CDR3: TGTGCCAGCAGCCAAGCAGGGGTACACACTGAAGCTTTCTTT.

This rearrangement joins TRBV19 to TRBJ1-4, with D possibly matching TRBD1 (6 bases). Germline CDR1 LNHDA, CDR2 SQIVND (reference sequence). The length of the CDR3 is 15 residues. Trimming shortened V by 1 base and J by 8 bases, and 14 bases separated the two germline ends. The CDR3 region is CASSIVGGVTEKLFF. CDR3 bases: TGTGCCAGTAGTATAGTAGGGGGAGTGACGGAAAAACTGTTTTTT.

The chain links TRBV5-8 to TRBJ1-6; 8 bases are a match to TRBD1. Germline CDR1 SGHTS, CDR2 YDEGEE. This CDR3 has 19 residues. The ends lost 4 bases at V and 0 bases at J; junction bases unmatched: 12. The DNA of the CDR3 is TGTGCCAGCAGCCCGGGTAGGACAGGGAGCCTCTCCTATAATTCACCCCTCCACTTT. Translation gives CASSPGRTGSLSYNSPLHF.

The V gene is TRBV4-1, the J gene TRBJ1-5; TRBD1 is a possible D gene (5 bases). This CDR3 region has 15 residues. The germline V and J ends were trimmed by 0 bases and 7 bases, with 13 bases remaining between them. Germline assignment: CDR1 MGHRA and CDR2 YSYEKL. The CDR3 spells CASSQDPGGGQPQHF. CDR3 nucleotide sequence: TGCGCCAGCAGCCAAGATCCCGGGGGAGGGCAGCCCCAGCATTTT.

This chain joins TRBV6-1 and TRBJ1-1, with TRBD1 as a possible D gene (6 bases). Germline CDR1 MNHNS, CDR2 SASEGT. The ends were cut back, 4 bases at V and 6 bases at J, with 12 bases in the middle. The CDR3 is 13 amino acids. DNA for the CDR3: TGTGCCAGCAGTGTACAGGGATACTCTGAAGCTTTCTTT. Translating it yields CASSVQGYSEAFF.

J is TRBJ2-1 and V is TRBV6-4, with a weak D call TRBD1 (7 bases). The V gene's germline CDR1 is MRHNA and CDR2 SNTAGT. Trimming took 3 bases from V and 9 from J, leaving 18 bases between them. The CDR3 has 15 residues. CDR3 DNA sequence: TGTGCCAGCAGTGAACAGGGGAGGTCTATCGGTGAGCAGTTCTTC. Residues: CASSEQGRSIGEQFF.

The chain employs TRBV5-1 and TRBJ2-7, with D possibly TRBD1 on 5 matching bases. The CDR3 extends over 15 amino acids. Looked up from germline, CDR1 is SGHRS and CDR2 is YFSETQ. V shed 0 bases and J shed 2 bases, with 12 bases lying between them. This CDR3 is CASSLALDTTYEQYF. In DNA form, the CDR3 reads TGCGCCAGCAGCTTGGCCCTGGACACAACCTACGAGCAGTACTTC.

The genes are TRBV29-1 and TRBJ2-3; 10 bases are a match to TRBD1. The V gene's germline CDR1 is SQVTM and CDR2 ANQGSEA. V gave up 5 bases and J gave up 1 base; unmatched junction bases: 9. This CDR3 contains 16 residues. The CDR3 spells CSVRYAGTGGTDTQYF. In DNA form, the CDR3 reads TGCAGCGTTCGCTATGCCGGGACAGGGGGCACAGATACGCAGTATTTT.

CDR3 bases: TGTGCCAGCAGCTTATCGGAGGGAAACACCATATATTTT. It encodes CASSLSEGNTIYF. The V gene is TRBV11-2, the J gene TRBJ1-3, with D uncertain. Trimming removed 2 bases at V and 4 bases at J, with 6 bases between. The CDR3 consists of 13 residues. The germline CDR1 and CDR2 sequences are SGHAT and FQNNGV.